The clone carrying this T cell receptor beta chain was detected a few times. Exclusion of patients followed from uncontrolled infection, other autoimmune disease, pregnancy or lactation. Under 12 ml fresh peripheral blood yielded the PBMCs. This CDR3 has 16 amino acids. Looked up from germline, CDR1 is SGHTA and CDR2 is FQGNSA. Trimming cost V 4 bases and J 8 bases, with 21 bases left between them. This specimen comes from a study of T cells in Graves' hyperthyroidism and ophthalmopathy. TCR beta CDR3 sequences were amplified from RNA transcripts. Using the HTBI primer set, a first-round RT-PCR was run on the TCR CDR3. TCRdb recomputed calls from the multiplex PCR reads with MiXCR, one row per CDR3 protein. Of 330,000 or so distinct CDR3 sequences listed, around a fifth are singletons.

The sequence came from a man in his fifties with Graves' ophthalmopathy. Sequenced: blood. This chain connects TRBV7-2 to TRBJ2-1; D gene unclear. The CDR3 DNA follows: TGTGCCAGCAGCTCCCGGACGAATAGACCTGGCGATGAGCAGTTCTTC. As protein: CASSSRTNRPGDEQFF. The whole variable domain, remainder taken from reference TRBV7-2 and TRBJ2-1, is GAGVSQSPSNKVTEKGKDVELRCDPISGHTALYWYRQSLGQGLEFLIYFQGNSAPDKSGLPSDRFSAERTGGSVSTLTIQRTQQEDSAVYLCASSSRTNRPGDEQFFGPGTRLTVL.